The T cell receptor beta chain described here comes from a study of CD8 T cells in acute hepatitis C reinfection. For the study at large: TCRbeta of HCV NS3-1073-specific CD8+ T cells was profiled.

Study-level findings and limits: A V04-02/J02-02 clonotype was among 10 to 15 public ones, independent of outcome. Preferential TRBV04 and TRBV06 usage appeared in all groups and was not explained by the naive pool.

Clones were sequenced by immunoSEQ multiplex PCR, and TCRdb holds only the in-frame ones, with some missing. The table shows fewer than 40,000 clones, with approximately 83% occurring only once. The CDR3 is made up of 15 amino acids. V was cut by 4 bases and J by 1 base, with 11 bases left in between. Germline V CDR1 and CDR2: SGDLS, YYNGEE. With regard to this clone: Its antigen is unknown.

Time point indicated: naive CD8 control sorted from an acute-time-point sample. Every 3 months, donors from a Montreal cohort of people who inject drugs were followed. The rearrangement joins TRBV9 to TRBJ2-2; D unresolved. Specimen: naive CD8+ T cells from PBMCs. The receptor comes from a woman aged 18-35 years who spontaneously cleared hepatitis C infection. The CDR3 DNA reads TGTGCCAGCAGCCCCCCCGTAGTGAACACCGGGGAGCTGTTTTTT. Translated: CASSPPVVNTGELFF.